The TCR beta chain under discussion was sequenced for a study of shared clonotypes between healthy human individuals. About the research overall: Per donor, three plates held CD4 naive cells, three held CD4 memory, two held CD8 naive and one held CD8 memory. Findings and caveats of the study: Non-shared clonotypes showed lower generation probabilities than clonotypes common to all four donors. Rarefaction exposed incomplete sorted-subset sequencing despite large depth. Among donors, the sharing of clonotypes was expected to be influenced by sequencing depth.

Details on this clone: What it binds is unknown.

V was pared by 5 bases and J by 9 bases, with 10 bases of the junction left unmatched. Looked up from germline, CDR1 is SGHTA and CDR2 is FQGNSA. The CDR3 contains 14 residues. Here immunoSEQ multiplex PCR was the method, and the copy in TCRdb shows in-frame clones only, minus some. The sample shows about 2.3 million clones, around 92% of them seen only once. The sequencing input was naive CD4+ T cells from PBMCs. Subset described: CD45RA+ positively selected. The TCR comes from a man aged 18 to 30 in good health. Some clones in this sample may be carry-over from other donors' samples. This chain links TRBV7-2 with TRBJ2-1, with TRBD2 identical over 7 bases. The DNA of the CDR3 is TGTGCCAGCAGCCCTTCCTCCGGGACTATTGAGCAGTTCTTC. Its translation is CASSPSSGTIEQFF.